Below, one TCR beta chain is given with its context. The CDR3 has 14 amino acids. Per the germline V gene, CDR1 is SGHTA and CDR2 is FQGNSA. This sample was included in a study of T cells expressing NK-cell markers. Study details: Among eight sequenced donors, seven carried HCMV seropositivity while one was seronegative.

TCRdb processed the 5' RACE reads again and assigns one entry to each CDR3 protein, with no DNA. This listing includes about 550,000 distinct CDR3 sequences. The rearrangement joins TRBV7-2 to TRBJ2-2; the D call of TRBD1 rests on TCRdb alone, since no DNA is present to check it. The receptor was isolated from a man between 18 and 29 years old in good health. Sequenced material: blood T cells: a sorted CD56 or NKG2C T cell subset, CD4+ or CD8+ T cells, or bulk PBMC T cells (not recorded which). The CDR3 here is CASSKGQFTGELFF.